The rows below give T cell receptor beta chains drawn from one sample of a study of T-cell reconstitution after alpha-beta-depleted transplantation in children. TCRdb reprocessed the PCR reads with MiXCR, giving one entry per CDR3 protein. There are 500,000 or so distinct CDR3 sequences in the sample; roughly 10% occur only once, and about 14% lies in the top ten. The sequenced sample was PBMCs, mostly from graft donor cells, obtained 180 days after TCRalphabeta/CD19-depleted stem cell transplant. These receptors all come from a female patient between 2 and 15 years old who had a stem cell transplant for aplastic anemia, so the T cells may come from the graft donor. Both conserved end residues are part of each CDR3. A D gene is named only where the DNA matches it firmly. The size entry is marked missing in some rows and otherwise reads once, few, many or a size class.

v_gene	d_gene	j_gene	abundance	CDR3aa	CDR3nt
TRBV20-1	TRBD2	TRBJ2-5	few	CSARDGSGRTETQYF	TGCAGTGCTAGAGATGGTAGCGGGAGGACGGAGACCCAGTACTTC
TRBV12-5	TRBD2	TRBJ2-5	-	CASGLVERTEPSGRALGRGETQYF	TGTGCTAGTGGTTTGGTAGAGAGGACGGAACCCAGCGGGAGGGCCCTCGGTCGGGGAGAGACCCAGTACTTC
TRBV7-2	TRBD2	TRBJ2-1	many	CASSLEAGANEQFF	TGTGCCAGCAGCTTAGAAGCGGGAGCAAATGAGCAGTTCTTC
TRBV11-2	-	TRBJ1-2	-	CASSADTGNYGYTF	TGTGCCAGCAGCGCGGACACGGGGAACTATGGCTACACCTTC
TRBV12-3/TRBV12-4	-	TRBJ2-1	few	CASSSSASYNEQFF	TGTGCCAGCAGTTCTAGCGCCTCCTACAATGAGCAGTTCTTC
TRBV7-2	-	TRBJ2-7	-	CASSWGGRGLRGEQYF	TGTGCCAGCAGCTGGGGGGGGCGGGGCCTCCGGGGCGAGCAGTACTTC
TRBV7-2	-	TRBJ2-7	few	CASSLRTLLGAGSYEQYF	TGTGCCAGCAGCTTGCGAACCCTACTGGGAGCGGGCTCCTACGAGCAGTACTTC
TRBV20-1	TRBD2	TRBJ2-2	few	CSALLGGRATGELFF	TGCAGTGCTCTCCTTGGCGGGAGGGCCACCGGGGAGCTGTTTTTT
TRBV25-1	TRBD2	TRBJ2-3	-	CASSEYETSGARFGTDTQYF	TGTGCCAGCAGTGAATACGAGACTAGCGGGGCCCGGTTTGGCACAGATACGCAGTATTTT
TRBV20-1	TRBD2	TRBJ2-1	-	CSASGAGGSYREQFF	TGCAGTGCTAGTGGGGCGGGAGGGTCTTACAGGGAGCAGTTCTTC
TRBV3-1	-	TRBJ1-5	-	CASSQDSVQNQPQHF	TGTGCCAGCAGCCAAGACTCGGTCCAGAATCAGCCCCAGCATTTT
TRBV20-1	-	TRBJ2-2	few	CSARDSRAGELFF	TGCAGTGCTAGAGATTCCCGGGCCGGGGAGCTGTTTTTT
TRBV15	TRBD2	TRBJ2-3	few	CATSPGRGTDTQYF	TGTGCCACCAGCCCAGGGAGGGGCACAGATACGCAGTATTTT
TRBV6-1	-	TRBJ2-6	few	CARGRGGRTYSGANVLTF	TGTGCCAGAGGCCGCGGCGGCAGGACATACTCTGGGGCCAACGTCCTGACTTTC
TRBV28	-	TRBJ1-5	-	CASSLGGWVNQPQHF	TGTGCCAGCAGTTTAGGGGGGTGGGTCAATCAGCCCCAGCATTTT
TRBV4-3	-	TRBJ2-1	few	CASSQDPYPGIGDNEQFF	TGCGCCAGCAGCCAAGATCCTTACCCAGGGATAGGTGACAATGAGCAGTTCTTC
TRBV6-5	TRBD2	TRBJ2-7	few	CASSYSRLRGQRGFYEQYF	TGTGCCAGCAGTTACTCGAGGCTGAGGGGCCAGCGGGGGTTCTACGAGCAGTACTTC
TRBV2	-	TRBJ2-5	many	CASMGGRQETQYF	TGTGCCAGCATGGGTGGGAGGCAAGAGACCCAGTACTTC
TRBV20-1	TRBD2	TRBJ2-3	-	CSASSGLAGGTDTQYF	TGCAGTGCTAGTTCCGGACTAGCAGGCGGCACAGATACGCAGTATTTT
TRBV5-5	TRBD1	TRBJ2-6	-	CASSLRGQGSSGANVLTF	TGTGCCAGCAGCTTACGTGGACAGGGGTCCTCTGGGGCCAACGTCCTGACTTTC
TRBV12-3/TRBV12-4	TRBD2	TRBJ2-1	few	CASEQSGSSYNEQFF	TGTGCCAGCGAACAAAGCGGGAGCTCCTACAATGAGCAGTTCTTC
TRBV7-9	-	TRBJ1-6	-	CASSLGGPRRHNSPLHF	TGTGCCAGCAGCTTAGGGGGACCGAGAAGGCATAATTCACCCCTCCACTTT
TRBV20-1	-	TRBJ2-7	few	CSARGRSYEQYF	TGCAGTGCTAGGGGGCGATCCTACGAGCAGTACTTC
TRBV2	TRBD2	TRBJ2-1	few	CASSESSGRVHEQFF	TGTGCCAGCAGTGAGTCTAGCGGGAGGGTCCATGAGCAGTTCTTC
TRBV2	TRBD2	TRBJ2-1	many	CAISRGGPDNEQFF	TGTGCCATCAGTCGGGGGGGCCCGGACAATGAGCAGTTCTTC
TRBV14	-	TRBJ2-3	-	CASSHTGSDTQYF	TGTGCCAGCAGTCACACAGGGTCAGATACGCAGTATTTT
TRBV29-1	-	TRBJ1-1	-	CSVAASFNTEAFF	TGCAGCGTTGCGGCCAGCTTTAACACTGAAGCTTTCTTT
TRBV6-1	TRBD2	TRBJ2-1	few	CASSELRREPYNEQFF	TGTGCCAGCAGTGAACTCCGGCGGGAGCCCTACAATGAGCAGTTCTTC
TRBV7-2	-	TRBJ2-1	few	CASSYSVDRGNEQFF	TGTGCCAGCAGCTACTCAGTAGATCGGGGCAATGAGCAGTTCTTC
TRBV29-1	-	TRBJ1-4	-	CSVYSNGEKLFF	TGCAGCGTTTATTCCAACGGGGAAAAACTGTTTTTT
TRBV29-1	-	TRBJ2-5	many	CSVGAGFQISRETQYF	TGCAGCGTTGGGGCAGGGTTCCAGATTAGCAGGGAGACCCAGTACTTC
TRBV27	-	TRBJ2-2	many	CASKTDTYTGELFF	TGTGCCAGCAAGACCGACACATACACCGGGGAGCTGTTTTTT
TRBV5-1	TRBD2	TRBJ2-1	-	CVSSLRYLAGGPDEQFF	TGCGTCAGCAGCCTGAGATACCTAGCGGGAGGGCCGGATGAGCAGTTCTTC
TRBV3-1	TRBD2	TRBJ2-5	many	CASSRGLAGFGTQYF	TGTGCCAGCAGCAGAGGTCTAGCGGGGTTTGGGACCCAGTACTTC
TRBV28	-	TRBJ1-2	-	CASSFGGGYGYTF	TGTGCCAGCAGTTTCGGGGGAGGGTATGGCTACACCTTC
TRBV12-3/TRBV12-4	TRBD1	TRBJ1-4	many	CASSSGGEKLFF	TGTGCCAGCAGTTCAGGGGGGGAAAAACTGTTTTTT
TRBV7-9	TRBD2	TRBJ2-1	few	CASSLSGGMLYNEQFF	TGTGCCAGCAGCTTATCGGGGGGAATGCTCTACAATGAGCAGTTCTTC
TRBV7-6	TRBD1	TRBJ2-1	few	CASSLARAGTGYNEQFF	TGTGCCAGCAGCTTAGCGAGGGCCGGGACAGGGTACAATGAGCAGTTCTTC
TRBV25-1	TRBD1	TRBJ2-4	few	CASSQQGFENIQYF	TGTGCCAGCAGTCAACAGGGGTTTGAAAACATTCAGTACTTC
TRBV9	TRBD2	TRBJ2-3	-	CASSGKREGIYTQYF	TGTGCCAGCAGCGGGAAGCGGGAGGGCATTTATACGCAGTATTTT
TRBV10-3	-	TRBJ2-7	-	CAISESIRKQPTLYEQYF	TGTGCCATCAGTGAGTCAATCAGGAAACAGCCAACGCTTTACGAGCAGTACTTC
TRBV19	-	TRBJ2-7	-	CASSPGPGRTYEQYF	TGTGCCAGTAGCCCGGGCCCGGGCAGGACCTACGAGCAGTACTTC
TRBV20-1	-	TRBJ2-5	-	CSARPGGTETQYF	TGCAGTGCTAGACCAGGGGGGACGGAGACCCAGTACTTC
TRBV5-1	TRBD2	TRBJ2-3	-	CASSLRAGGPPDTQYF	TGCGCCAGCAGCTTGCGCGCGGGAGGGCCACCAGATACGCAGTATTTT
TRBV20-1	-	TRBJ2-7	-	CSARGVRVAYEQYF	TGCAGTGCTAGAGGGGTCAGGGTCGCCTACGAGCAGTACTTC
TRBV18	-	TRBJ2-5	-	CASSPPMGETQYF	TGTGCCAGCTCACCACCCATGGGGGAGACCCAGTACTTC
TRBV6-2/TRBV6-3	TRBD2	TRBJ2-7	-	CASRESGGLEQYF	TGTGCCAGCAGAGAGAGCGGGGGGCTCGAGCAGTACTTC
TRBV4-2	-	TRBJ2-7	-	CASSQFLFYEQYF	TGTGCCAGCAGCCAATTTTTGTTCTACGAGCAGTACTTC
TRBV7-2	TRBD2	TRBJ2-7	few	CASSLAGASGSYEQYF	TGTGCCAGCAGCTTAGCCGGGGCTAGCGGCTCCTACGAGCAGTACTTC
TRBV4-3	TRBD1	TRBJ1-2	few	CASSQWRRTGNGGYTF	TGCGCCAGCAGCCAGTGGCGTCGGACAGGGAATGGGGGCTACACCTTC
TRBV5-1	-	TRBJ2-7	few	CASSRDPTYEQYF	TGCGCCAGCAGCCGGGACCCCACCTACGAGCAGTACTTC
TRBV6-5	-	TRBJ2-6	few	CASSYSGALRSGANVLTF	TGTGCCAGCAGTTACTCAGGGGCTCTCCGTTCTGGGGCCAACGTCCTGACTTTC
TRBV19	-	TRBJ2-6	few	CASSGGHSGANVLTF	TGTGCCAGTAGCGGAGGCCACTCTGGGGCCAACGTCCTGACTTTC
TRBV28	TRBD1	TRBJ2-7	-	CASSFYRDRSYEQYF	TGTGCCAGCAGTTTTTACCGGGACAGGTCCTACGAGCAGTACTTC
TRBV5-6	-	TRBJ1-2	few	CASSLAASYGYTF	TGTGCCAGCAGCTTGGCGGCATCCTATGGCTACACCTTC